This entry concerns a single TCR beta chain. The entry originates in a study of T cell responses to AZD1222 COVID-19 vaccine. The CDR3 is 15 residues long. With 7 bases removed from V and 2 bases from J, the gap between germline ends came to 12 bases. CDR1 is MNHEY, CDR2 SMNVEV, per germline (reference sequence). Data came from immunoSEQ multiplex PCR; TCRdb stores just in-frame clones and leaves some out. The profile shows around 150,000 clones, approximately 90% of them singletons. The V gene is TRBV27, the J gene TRBJ2-6, with D perhaps given as TRBD1 or TRBD2 (5 bases each). The sample here was peripheral blood, taken 28 days after the second AZD1222 dose. The sequence derives from an adult who received the AZD1222 COVID-19 vaccine. This chain's CDR3 is CASTPRGAGANVLTF. Written as DNA, the CDR3 is TGTGCCAGCACCCCAAGGGGAGCTGGGGCCAACGTCCTGACTTTC.